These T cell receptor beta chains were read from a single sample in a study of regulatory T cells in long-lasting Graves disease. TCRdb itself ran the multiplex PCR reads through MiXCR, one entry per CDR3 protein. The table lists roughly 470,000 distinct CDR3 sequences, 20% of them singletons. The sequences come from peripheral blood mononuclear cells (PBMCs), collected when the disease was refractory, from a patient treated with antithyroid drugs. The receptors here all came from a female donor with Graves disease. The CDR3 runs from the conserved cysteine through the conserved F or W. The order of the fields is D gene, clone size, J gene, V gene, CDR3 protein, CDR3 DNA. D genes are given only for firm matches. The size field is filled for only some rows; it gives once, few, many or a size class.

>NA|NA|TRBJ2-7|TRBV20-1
CSARAPGQSYEQYF
TGCAGTGCTAGAGCCCCTGGACAGTCCTACGAGCAGTACTTC
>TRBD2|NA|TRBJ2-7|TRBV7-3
CASSLKAGGVGRKYF
TGTGCCAGCAGCTTAAAAGCGGGAGGAGTAGGCCGGAAGTACTTC
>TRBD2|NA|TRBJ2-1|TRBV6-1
CASSHRLAGVSVHNEQFF
TGTGCCAGCAGTCACAGGTTAGCGGGAGTTTCGGTACACAATGAGCAGTTCTTC
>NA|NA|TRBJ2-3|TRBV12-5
CASGSTSTDTQYF
TGTGCTAGTGGCTCGACTAGCACAGATACGCAGTATTTT
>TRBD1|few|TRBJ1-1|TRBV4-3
CASSHLTGGNTEAFF
TGCGCCAGCAGCCATTTGACAGGGGGGAACACTGAAGCTTTCTTT
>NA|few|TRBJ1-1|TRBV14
CASSQDLELMNTEAFF
TGTGCCAGCAGCCAAGATCTTGAGCTCATGAACACTGAAGCTTTCTTT
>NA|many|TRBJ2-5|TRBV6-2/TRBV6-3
CASSYLQQEQETQYF
TGTGCCAGCAGTTACTTACAACAGGAGCAAGAGACCCAGTACTTC
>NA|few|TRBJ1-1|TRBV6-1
CASSSPMNTEAFF
TGTGCCAGCAGCTCCCCAATGAACACTGAAGCTTTCTTT
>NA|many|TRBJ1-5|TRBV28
CASSSGGVNSNQPQHF
TGTGCCAGCAGTTCCGGGGGAGTTAATAGCAATCAGCCCCAGCATTTT
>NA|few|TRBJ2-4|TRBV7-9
CASSPLSAAGGNIQYF
TGTGCCAGCAGCCCCCTCTCAGCGGCCGGGGGAAACATTCAGTACTTC
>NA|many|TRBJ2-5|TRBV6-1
CASSPGGSSWVTQYF
TGTGCCAGCAGCCCTGGTGGCTCTAGCTGGGTGACCCAGTACTTC